Listed below are T cell receptor beta chains from one sample, sequenced in a study of T cell responses to AZD1222 COVID-19 vaccine. Measured with immunoSEQ multiplex PCR; TCRdb has only the in-frame clones, and not every one. The data show 200,000 to 250,000 clones, 94% seen once. The sequenced sample was peripheral blood, obtained 28 days after the second dose of the MenACWY control vaccine. These receptors came from an adult who received the MenACWY meningococcal vaccine as a control. The CDR3 runs from the conserved cysteine through the conserved F or W. A D gene is named only where the DNA matches it firmly. Not all rows give a size; the values are once, few, many and, for expanded clones, a class.

>TRBD1|TRBV28|once|TRBJ1-2
CASKPGGNMYYGYTF
TGTGCCAGCAAACCAGGGGGTAATATGTACTATGGCTACACCTTC
>.|TRBV28|.|TRBJ2-7
CASSLASEQYF
TGTGCCAGCAGTTTAGCCTCCGAGCAGTACTTC
>.|TRBV3-1/TRBV3-2|.|TRBJ1-1
CASSQAGTPNTEAFF
TGTGCCAGCAGCCAAGCCGGGACACCGAACACTGAAGCTTTCTTT
>.|TRBV14|.|TRBJ2-5
CASSNRERETQYF
TGTGCCAGCAGCAACCGGGAGAGAGAGACCCAGTACTTC
>TRBD1|TRBV7-9|.|TRBJ1-2
CASSLTGTGYGYTF
TGTGCCAGCAGCTTAACCGGGACAGGTTATGGCTACACCTTC
>.|TRBV2|.|TRBJ2-3
CASSIRGSTDTQYF
TGTGCCAGCAGTATTCGCGGAAGCACAGATACGCAGTATTTT
>.|TRBV9|.|TRBJ1-1
CASSVGSGQLNTEAFF
TGTGCCAGCAGCGTAGGATCAGGACAGCTGAACACTGAAGCTTTCTTT
>.|TRBV5-1|.|TRBJ2-6
CASSLYGATSGGANVLTF
TGCGCCAGCAGCTTGTATGGCGCAACTTCTGGGGGGGCCAACGTCCTGACTTTC
>.|TRBV28|.|TRBJ1-6
CASSPWRSYNSPLHF
TGTGCCAGCAGTCCCTGGAGGTCCTATAATTCACCCCTCCACTTT
>TRBD2|TRBV20-1|.|TRBJ2-1
CSASSGRALDEQFF
TGCAGTGCTAGTAGCGGGAGGGCCCTCGATGAGCAGTTCTTC
>.|TRBV19|.|TRBJ2-7
CASSPSRGSYEQYF
TGTGCCAGTAGCCCCTCGAGGGGCAGCTACGAGCAGTACTTC
>.|TRBV6-5|.|TRBJ1-1
CASSYSFLDGNTEAFF
TGTGCCAGCAGTTACTCCTTTTTGGACGGGAACACTGAAGCTTTCTTT
>.|TRBV4-1|.|TRBJ1-5
CASSPQVGSSNQPQHF
TGCGCCAGCAGCCCCCAGGTCGGGTCCAGCAATCAGCCCCAGCATTTT
>TRBD1|TRBV7-9|.|TRBJ2-7
CASSSSGTAAYEQYF
TGTGCCAGCAGCTCGTCCGGGACAGCAGCCTACGAGCAGTACTTC
>.|TRBV5-5|.|TRBJ1-4
CASSPGREKLFF
TGTGCCAGCAGCCCGGGACGTGAAAAACTGTTTTTT